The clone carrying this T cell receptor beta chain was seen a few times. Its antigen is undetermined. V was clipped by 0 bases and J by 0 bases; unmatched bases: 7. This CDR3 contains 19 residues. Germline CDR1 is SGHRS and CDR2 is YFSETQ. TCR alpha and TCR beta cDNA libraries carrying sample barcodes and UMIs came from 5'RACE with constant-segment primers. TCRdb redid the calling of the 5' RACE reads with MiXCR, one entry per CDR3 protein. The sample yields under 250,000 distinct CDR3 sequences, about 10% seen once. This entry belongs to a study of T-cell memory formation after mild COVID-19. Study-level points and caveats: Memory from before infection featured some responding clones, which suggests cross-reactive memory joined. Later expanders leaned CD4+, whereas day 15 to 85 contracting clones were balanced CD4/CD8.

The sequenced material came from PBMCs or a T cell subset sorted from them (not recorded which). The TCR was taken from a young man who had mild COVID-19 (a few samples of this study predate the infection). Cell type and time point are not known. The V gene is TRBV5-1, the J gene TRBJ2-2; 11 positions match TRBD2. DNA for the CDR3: TGCGCCAGCAGCTTGGGTCACCTGGGACTAGCGGCGAACACCGGGGAGCTGTTTTTT. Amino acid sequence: CASSLGHLGLAANTGELFF.